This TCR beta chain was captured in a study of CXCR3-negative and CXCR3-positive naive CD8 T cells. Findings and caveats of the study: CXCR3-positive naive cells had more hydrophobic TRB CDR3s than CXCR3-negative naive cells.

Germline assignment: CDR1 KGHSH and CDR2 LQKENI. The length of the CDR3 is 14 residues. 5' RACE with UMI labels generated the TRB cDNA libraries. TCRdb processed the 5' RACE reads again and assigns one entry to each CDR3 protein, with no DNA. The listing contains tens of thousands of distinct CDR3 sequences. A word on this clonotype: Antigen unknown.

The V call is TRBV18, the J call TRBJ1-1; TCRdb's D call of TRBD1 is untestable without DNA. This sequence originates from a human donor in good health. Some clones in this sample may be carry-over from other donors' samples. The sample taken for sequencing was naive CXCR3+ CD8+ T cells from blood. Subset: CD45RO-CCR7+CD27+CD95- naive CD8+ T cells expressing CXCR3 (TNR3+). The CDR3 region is CASSPGTGNTEAFF. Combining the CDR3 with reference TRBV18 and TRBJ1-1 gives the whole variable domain NAGVMQNPRHLVRRRGQEARLRCSPMKGHSHVYWYRQLPEEGLKFMVYLQKENIIDESGMPKERFSAEFPKEGPSILRIQQVVRGDSAAYFCASSPGTGNTEAFFGQGTRLTVV.